The clone carrying this TCR beta chain is medium-sized (0.01 to 0.1%) by share. Since the library was made to target alpha chains, this beta chain is a stray read and its abundance is not meaningful. This sample is drawn from a study of spatial heterogeneity in lung cancer. On the study more broadly: Among detected sequences, beta-chain ones consistently exceeded alpha-chain ones in number. As counted in raw reads, each unique TCR and UMI combination appeared more than ten times on average.

TCR cDNA molecules each had a unique molecular identifier. TCRdb called the 5' RACE reads again in MiXCR, with one record for every CDR3 protein. The sample lists around 6,600 distinct CDR3 sequences, under 6% occurring once. Regarding time point: sample taken at primary tumor resection. The sequenced material consisted of unsorted whole RNA from tumor, nontumor lung or frozen PBMC. Samples came from 72 TRACERx patients with untreated early-stage lung cancer. This CDR3 region has 12 residues. V shed 4 bases and J shed 10 bases, with 14 bases lying between them. Germline V CDR1 and CDR2: SGHRS, YFSETQ. This sequence was found in a female donor with early-stage non-small cell lung cancer. The chain has TRBV5-1 and TRBJ1-1, with D unclear. The sequencing used normal lung tissue next to the tumor, collected at surgery. The CDR3 region has the DNA TGCGCCAGCAGCGACGACGGAGGCCGAGCTTTCTTT. It codes for CASSDDGGRAFF.